What follows is one T cell receptor beta chain and its context. The sample has other DNA sequences that encode this CDR3 too. The record originates from a study of blood T cell repertoires in COVID-19. Profiled with immunoSEQ multiplex PCR; TCRdb holds only in-frame clones, not every one. Among a few hundred thousand clones, about four fifths were seen once, and the ten largest hold 3% to 4%. The CDR3 extends over 14 amino acids. CDR1 is SGHRS and CDR2 is YFSETQ in the germline V gene. Trimming left V 0 bases short and J 0 bases short, with 6 bases between. Specimen: PBMCs or T cells enriched from blood (not recorded which). The chain uses TRBV5-1 and TRBJ1-1; D gene ambiguous. The clonotype originates from a woman aged 55-69 years who had recovered from COVID-19. CDR3 in DNA: TGCGCCAGCAGCTTGGACACTATGAACACTGAAGCTTTCTTT. It codes for CASSLDTMNTEAFF.